The T cell receptor (beta chain) described here comes from a study of CD8 T cells in ankylosing spondylitis (dated by TCRdb to between 2016 and 2019). Notes on the research overall: The study set out to find disease-linked TCR variants by profiling T cell receptor beta repertoires in ankylosing spondylitis patients and healthy donors. The whole study cohort included 95 to 130 healthy donors and 25 or so ankylosing spondylitis patients. Peripheral blood was sampled, and synovial fluid was also collected from ankylosing spondylitis patients.

Instrument used: Illumina HiSeq 2500. Quantitative 5'-RACE with molecular barcodes was used to prepare TCR beta libraries. The published analysis was carried out like this. A new computational method based on a probabilistic model of VDJ rearrangement was used to identify disease-linked TCR variants. TCRdb reworked the public reads: Q25 trimming with fastp, MiXCR clone assembly, productive beta chains retained. CDR3 protein duplicates are merged, each entry listing the most common genes and DNA. The V and J calls and clone size come from TCRdb's table, not from the authors' own analysis. The sample table holds 250,000 to 350,000 distinct CDR3 sequences, of which 20% were seen once. The top ten constitute 7.8% of the sample. What the study reported, not specific to this receptor: Blood from ankylosing spondylitis patients appeared to be characterized by a TCR beta motif composed of about eight highly homologous amino acid variants. Some motif variants had previously been reported in the synovial fluid and blood of reactive arthritis patients, which suggests shared mechanisms of disease initiation. According to the report, matched synovial fluid samples from ankylosing spondylitis patients were significantly enriched for the disease-linked clones. The disease-linked clones had a CD8+ phenotype and were found at relatively low frequencies in peripheral blood.

As concerns this clonotype: This clone's antigen is unknown. Qualities for individual bases were not recorded, and no much larger clone is one base off.

CDR1 and CDR2 are drawn from the germline V gene (reference sequence): DFQATT, SNEGSKA. Trimming removed 7 bases from V and 1 base from J, leaving 16 bases between the germline ends. The CDR3 measures 14 amino acids from cysteine to phenylalanine. The DNA shown is the 42-base CDR3, in frame from base 1. Sequenced sample: blood, either unsorted or a sorted T cell fraction (not recorded which). The sequence was obtained from a male donor with ankylosing spondylitis or in good health (not recorded which). The rearranged segments are TRBV20-1 and TRBJ2-5, with the D segment identity uncertain. This receptor carries the CDR3 CSVEPRDLQETQYF. Read as DNA, the sequence is TGCAGTGTGGAACCAAGGGATCTCCAAGAGACCCAGTACTTC.